This T cell receptor beta chain was recorded in a study of cytomegalovirus exposure and HLA in healthy donors. PCR employed 60 Vbeta and 13 Jbeta primers. The assay was immunoSEQ multiplex PCR, and TCRdb's table has in-frame clones only and misses some. The repertoire includes roughly 200,000 clones, approximately 9.5% of them detected once, and approximately 1.3% sits in the top ten. Findings and caveats of the study: Reported performance of the classifier showed diagnosis of cytomegalovirus status with high specificity and sensitivity.

This clone was seen a handful of times. Its specificity is unknown. The CDR3 has 13 amino acids. Germline lookup yields CDR1 SGDLS and CDR2 YYNGEE. The V and J ends lost 0 bases and 6 bases respectively, with 9 bases between them. This TCR came from a woman aged 25 to 45 in good health and CMV-seropositive. V gene TRBV9 combines with J gene TRBJ1-2; unclear D gene. Source material: PBMCs. The CDR3 reads CASSVAEGNGYTF. Written as DNA, the CDR3 is TGTGCCAGCAGCGTAGCCGAGGGTAATGGCTACACCTTC.